The following is a T cell receptor beta chain sequence with its context. What it binds is unknown. A J-beta primer mix and a sample-barcoded 5' primer were used in a second PCR of about 6 to 12 cycles. TCRdb re-called the 5' RACE reads with MiXCR, one entry per CDR3 protein. This repertoire shows 980,000 or so distinct CDR3 sequences, roughly 52% found once; its top ten account for around 15%. Caucasian, healthy and from Russia, the donors were aged between roughly 6 and 95. These data are taken from a study of blood T cells in healthy people across ages. Study results and caveats: In long-lived donors, naive CD4+ cell counts and diversity exceeded those of aged donors. Because donor CMV status was unknown, expanded clonotype changes were possibly confounded. In older individuals, TCR beta diversity per million T cells was lower, falling roughly linearly with age.

The clonotype comes from a man younger than 45 in good health. Sequenced: blood.

In nucleotides, the CDR3 is TGTGCCAGCAGTACCCCCTGGGGGAATCTAAACAATGAGCAGTTCTTC. This gives the protein CASSTPWGNLNNEQFF. The chain uses TRBV6-2 or TRBV6-3 and TRBJ2-1, with D tentatively TRBD1 or TRBD2 (5 bases each). The CDR3 is 16 amino acids. Germline lookup yields CDR1 MNHEY and CDR2 SVGEGT. The V end lost 5 bases, the J end lost 5 bases, and 19 bases lay between the germline ends.